The 21 T cell receptor beta chains listed next were all sequenced from one sample in a study of beta chain features in type 1 diabetes. Sequencing targeted expressed TCRB transcripts, as all isolated RNA had been reverse transcribed. This table comes from immunoSEQ multiplex PCR, and its TCRdb copy is limited to in-frame clones, with some not included. Here the sample spans 25,000 or so clones, roughly 69% being singletons. Sequences were obtained from Tregs from blood. These receptors all stem from a woman between 35 and 50 years old in good health.

This chain connects TRBV7-2 to TRBJ2-3; possibly TRBD1 for D (5 bases). CDR3 length: 15 amino acids. The germline CDR1 and CDR2 sequences are SGHTA and FQGNSA. Trimming took 3 bases from V and 1 from J, leaving 11 bases between them. Here the CDR3 DNA reads TGTGCCAGCAGCTTTAATGGACATGGCACAGATACGCAGTATTTT. It translates to CASSFNGHGTDTQYF.

This clone was counted once. The chain uses TRBV5-4 and TRBJ2-5; 8 nucleotides match TRBD2. Judging by the DNA end, TRBJ2-7 fits better; the J call may be wrong. This CDR3 has 17 amino acids. Per germline, CDR1 SGHNT and CDR2 YYREEE (reference sequence). The CDR3 loop is CASSLGGGLGASYEQYF. For the CDR3, the DNA is TGTGCCAGCAGCTTGGGCGGGGGACTAGGAGCCTCCTACGAGCAGTACTTC.

The chain employs TRBV18 and TRBJ2-5, with unresolved D. With the DNA end fitting TRBJ2-7 better, the J assignment may be wrong. CDR1 is KGHSH and CDR2 is LQKENI in the germline V gene. The CDR3 contains 11 residues. The CDR3 loop reads CASSLSYEQYF. CDR3 bases: TGTGCCAGCTCACTCTCCTACGAGCAGTACTTC.

The chain recombines TRBV6-5 with TRBJ1-1; no definite D call. CDR1 and CDR2 from the germline V gene are MNHEY and SVGAGI. V lost 0 bases and J lost 8, with 10 bases in between. The CDR3 spans 13 residues. CDR3 residues: CASSYSRLFEAFF. The DNA of the CDR3 is TGTGCCAGCAGTTACTCGAGGCTCTTCGAAGCTTTCTTT.

The chain combines TRBV7-2 with TRBJ1-5, with D possibly being TRBD1 (6 bases). The CDR3 sequence is 15 residues long. The germline CDR1 and CDR2 sequences are SGHTA and FQGNSA. V was pared by 1 base and J by 2 bases, with 9 bases between. CDR3 residues: CASSLGGQGNQPQHF. The CDR3 DNA reads TGTGCCAGCAGCTTAGGGGGGCAAGGCAATCAGCCCCAGCATTTT. The full variable domain, rest sourced from reference TRBV7-2 and TRBJ1-5, is GAGVSQSPSNKVTEKGKDVELRCDPISGHTALYWYRQSLGQGLEFLIYFQGNSAPDKSGLPSDRFSAERTGGSVSTLTIQRTQQEDSAVYLCASSLGGQGNQPQHFGDGTRLSIL.

In this sample, this clone turned up a few times. The chain couples TRBV7-9 to TRBJ2-3, with 7 bases lining up with TRBD1. Germline V gene lookup returns CDR1 SEHNR and CDR2 FQNEAQ (reference sequence). The V segment lost 5 bases and the J segment 6 bases; nucleotides outside the gene matches: 14. The CDR3 loop spans 16 amino acids. CDR3 amino acids: CASSLRADRVHDTQYF. CDR3 coding DNA: TGTGCCAGCAGCCTTCGCGCCGACAGGGTTCACGATACGCAGTATTTT.

This chain's CDR3 is CASSEAVSGNEQFF. CDR3 coding DNA: TGTGCCAGCAGTGAAGCCGTTAGTGGTAATGAGCAGTTCTTC. The chain has TRBV2 and TRBJ2-1; no clear D. The V end was cut by 0 bases, the J end by 7 bases, with 10 bases between. Germline V CDR1 and CDR2: SNHLY, FYNNEI. The CDR3 length is 14 residues.

The chain couples TRBV19 to TRBJ1-3; D is ambiguous. CDR3 length: 14 residues. Germline V gene lookup returns CDR1 LNHDA and CDR2 SQIVND (reference sequence). The V gene lost 8 bases and the J gene lost 0 bases, with 11 bases spanning the gap. The CDR3 is CASRGVSSGNTIYF. In DNA, the CDR3 is TGTGCCAGTCGCGGGGTGAGCTCTGGAAACACCATATATTTT.

This clone was observed a few times. V usage is TRBV6-5 and J usage is TRBJ1-1; 8 bases map to TRBD1. Looked up from germline, CDR1 is MNHEY and CDR2 is SVGAGI. CDR3 length: 16 amino acids. With V trimmed by 3 bases and J by 1 base, 7 bases remained unmatched. CDR3 sequence: CASSYQGAPANTEAFF. In DNA, the CDR3 is TGTGCCAGCAGTTATCAGGGGGCGCCGGCGAACACTGAAGCTTTCTTT.

The chain carries TRBV5-6 and TRBJ1-2, with D tentatively TRBD1 (6 bases). V gave up 0 bases and J gave up 2 bases, with 14 bases separating them. CDR1 is SGHDT and CDR2 is YYEEEE in the germline V gene. The CDR3 loop spans 16 amino acids. This CDR3 reads CASSLGVVGTNYGYTF. The CDR3 bases are TGTGCCAGCAGCTTGGGCGTTGTAGGGACAAACTATGGCTACACCTTC. The entire variable domain, with the rest obtained from reference TRBV5-6 and TRBJ1-2, is as follows: DAGVTQSPTHLIKTRGQQVTLRCSPKSGHDTVSWYQQALGQGPQFIFQYYEEEERQRGNFPDRFSGHQFPNYSSELNVNALLLGDSALYLCASSLGVVGTNYGYTFGSGTRLTVV.

This clone occurred a few times. The CDR3 here is CASSPQTQGALYGYTF. CDR3 DNA: TGTGCCAGCTCACCACAAACCCAGGGGGCGCTTTATGGCTACACCTTC. The genes are TRBV18 and TRBJ1-2, with TRBD1 matching 8 bases. The ends lost 1 base at V and 5 bases at J; junction bases unmatched: 9. The length of the CDR3 is 16 residues. From germline, CDR1 is KGHSH and CDR2 LQKENI.

The chain uses TRBV5-1 and TRBJ2-3, with 7 bases fitting TRBD2. Germline loops: CDR1 SGHRS, CDR2 YFSETQ. V shed 7 bases, J shed 3 bases, and the junction held 14 bases outside the gene matches. This CDR3 has 16 residues. CDR3 loop: CASRTIPGLPTDTQYF. CDR3 DNA: TGCGCCAGCCGTACTATCCCGGGACTACCAACAGATACGCAGTATTTT.

The chain carries TRBV7-2 and TRBJ2-5; maybe TRBD1 (5 bases). There are 15 residues in the CDR3. Trimming pared 2 bases from V and 4 bases from J, leaving 14 bases between. Germline V gene lookup returns CDR1 SGHTA and CDR2 FQGNSA. The CDR3 loop is CASSLQGWPGETQYF. The CDR3 DNA reads as TGTGCCAGCAGCTTACAGGGTTGGCCGGGAGAGACCCAGTACTTC.

CDR3 in DNA: TGTGCCAGCAGCCTCGCTAGCGGGGGTTTAAATGAGCAGTTCTTC. Residues: CASSLASGGLNEQFF. The genes are TRBV6-6 and TRBJ2-1; 10 bases match TRBD2. The CDR3 loop spans 15 amino acids. Trimming at V came to 6 bases and at J to 7 bases, leaving 9 bases not matched to a gene. Germline CDR1 reads MNHNY; CDR2 reads SVGAGI (reference sequence).

The chain has TRBV7-8 and TRBJ2-3; 9 bases line up with TRBD1. Germline V gene data show CDR1 as SGHVS and CDR2 as FQNEAQ. The CDR3 sequence is 17 residues long. V was pared by 5 bases and J by 3 bases, with 12 bases of the junction left unmatched. The CDR3 is CASSPPRTGVGTDTQYF. DNA for the CDR3: TGTGCCAGCAGCCCTCCACGGACAGGGGTAGGAACAGATACGCAGTATTTT. The full variable domain, in which reference TRBV7-8 and TRBJ2-3 provide the parts outside the CDR3, is GAGVSQSPRYKVAKRGQDVALRCDPISGHVSLFWYQQALGQGPEFLTYFQNEAQLDKSGLPSDRFFAERPEGSVSTLKIQRTQQEDSAVYLCASSPPRTGVGTDTQYFGPGTRLTVL.

This clone has only a few counts. The CDR3 is CASSAWTANTEAFF. The CDR3 coding sequence is TGTGCCAGCAGTGCTTGGACAGCGAACACTGAAGCTTTCTTT. The chain uses TRBV2 and TRBJ1-1, with D possibly being TRBD1 (6 bases). The CDR3 extends over 14 amino acids. V lost 4 bases and J 1 base, leaving 10 bases between the germline ends. The germline V gene encodes CDR1 SNHLY and CDR2 FYNNEI.

This rearrangement joins TRBV9 to TRBJ2-3, with 7 bases aligning to TRBD2. V dropped 2 bases and J dropped 5; count of bases not matched to a gene: 8. The CDR3 runs 15 residues. Germline V CDR1 and CDR2: SGDLS, YYNGEE. CDR3 bases: TGTGCCAGCAGCGTCCGGGGGGTTCGTCAAGATACGCAGTATTTT. Amino acid sequence: CASSVRGVRQDTQYF. The full variable domain, in which reference TRBV9 and TRBJ2-3 provide the parts outside the CDR3, is DSGVTQTPKHLITATGQRVTLRCSPRSGDLSVYWYQQSLDQGLQFLIQYYNGEERAKGNILERFSAQQFPDLHSELNLSSLELGDSALYFCASSVRGVRQDTQYFGPGTRLTVL.

V gene TRBV7-2 combines with J gene TRBJ1-1; D ambiguous. The CDR3 runs 16 residues. Germline-derived CDR1 and CDR2 are SGHTA and FQGNSA. Trimming pared 4 bases from V and 1 base from J, leaving 16 bases between. The CDR3 DNA follows: TGTGCCAGCAGCTCATTAGCGAGGCAGAGGAACACTGAAGCTTTCTTT. Translation: CASSSLARQRNTEAFF.

The V call is TRBV6-5, the J call TRBJ1-1; no clear D. CDR1 is MNHEY, CDR2 SVGAGI, per germline. CDR3 size: 14 residues. V lost 3 bases and J lost 2, with 10 bases in between. The CDR3 nucleotides are TGTGCCAGCAGTTATTCACTTGTAAACACTGAAGCTTTCTTT. Its protein product is CASSYSLVNTEAFF.

V gene TRBV5-1 combines with J gene TRBJ2-1; D perhaps matches TRBD2 (5 bases). The V gene lost 0 bases and the J gene lost 12 bases, with 16 bases spanning the gap. The CDR3 has 14 residues. Germline-derived CDR1 and CDR2 are SGHRS and YFSETQ. As DNA, the CDR3 is TGCGCCAGCAGCTTGGGGTTGGGTGATCGGGGGCAGTTCTTC. Protein product: CASSLGLGDRGQFF.

This clone has just a few counts. This chain links TRBV29-1 with TRBJ2-6; TRBD2 aligns across 11 bases. CDR3 length: 18 residues. The germline gives CDR1 SQVTM, CDR2 ANQGSEA. J gave up 0 bases and V 6 bases, and 10 bases lay outside the gene matches. The CDR3 reads CSVSGLAGHSSGANVLTF. CDR3 nucleotides: TGCAGCGTCTCCGGACTAGCGGGTCATAGCTCTGGGGCCAACGTCCTGACTTTC.